This T cell receptor beta chain appears in the sequencing data of a study of OX40 agonist ivuxolimab in advanced cancers. On the study more broadly: Dose-escalation subjects each had hepatocellular carcinoma, melanoma, renal cell or head and neck cancer. Three dose-escalation patients had partial responses: one with hepatocellular carcinoma and two with cutaneous melanoma.

The CDR3 runs to 14 residues. V was pared by 10 bases and J by 0 bases, with 14 bases between. Germline loops: CDR1 SGHVS, CDR2 FQNEAQ. Using immunoSEQ multiplex PCR, the repertoire was profiled, and TCRdb retains in-frame clones only, with some absent. The sample records about 64,000 clones, about 85% being singletons. Blood draws occurred at baseline, cycle 4 day 1, and cycle 7 day 1. Sample: CD4+ or CD8+ T cells sorted from blood, taken in a trial of the OX40 agonist ivuxolimab. This TCR derives from an adult with an advanced solid tumor such as melanoma, head and neck, liver or kidney cancer. The V and J genes are TRBV7-8 and TRBJ2-3; D remains unclear. CDR3 in amino acids: CATTSPGSTDTQYF. The CDR3 coding sequence is TGTGCCACCACCTCCCCCGGCAGCACAGATACGCAGTATTTT.